This T cell receptor (beta chain) was identified during a study of circulating tumor DNA in untreated peripheral T-cell lymphoma. A word on this clone: Its antigen remains unidentified.

This CDR3 spans 15 amino acids. Trimming stripped 7 bases from V and 0 bases from J, with 14 bases between. Germline V CDR1 and CDR2: SGHNT, YENEEA. Study conclusions and caveats: In about 72% of patients, tumor-specific clonotypes were identified.

TCRdb's copy holds only in-frame clones and misses some; the assay was immunoSEQ multiplex PCR. The sample holds roughly 7,000 clones; roughly 80% are singletons and the top ten take approximately 17%. Before treatment, baseline tumor tissue was collected for sequencing. This receptor was identified in a human donor with peripheral T-cell lymphoma. The specimen was tumor tissue. The gene calls are TRBV11-3 and TRBJ2-3; a weak D match, TRBD2 (5 bases). The CDR3 DNA reads TGTGCCAGCACTACCGGGGATACTAGCACAGATACGCAGTATTTT. Translating gives CASTTGDTSTDTQYF.